Listed below are T cell receptor beta chains from one sample, sequenced in a study of shared clonotypes between healthy human individuals. The data were produced by immunoSEQ multiplex PCR, yet TCRdb's version contains in-frame clones alone and is incomplete. The repertoire has more than 2,000,000 clones, approximately 90% of them found once; the top ten carry around 0.15%. The sequenced sample consisted of naive CD4+ T cells sorted from blood. These receptor sequences come from a man aged 18-30 years in good health. The CDR3 runs from the conserved cysteine through the conserved F or W. D genes are given only for firm matches. The size field is filled for only some rows; it gives once, few, many or a size class.

. | TRBJ2-2 | once | TRBV5-4 | CASSLGPGANTGELFF | TGTGCCAGCAGCTTGGGCCCGGGCGCGAACACCGGGGAGCTGTTTTTT
. | TRBJ1-1 | few | TRBV10-3 | CAISDPANTEAFF | TGTGCCATCAGTGATCCGGCGAACACTGAAGCTTTCTTT
. | TRBJ2-7 | . | TRBV7-9 | CASSLRGTRTETYEQYF | TGTGCCAGCAGCTTACGCGGGACAAGGACGGAGACATACGAGCAGTACTTC
. | TRBJ1-4 | . | TRBV19 | CASSRGNEKLFF | TGTGCCAGTAGTAGGGGGAATGAAAAACTGTTTTTT
TRBD1 | TRBJ2-5 | . | TRBV19 | CASTPRKGQWPLYQETQYF | TGTGCCAGTACCCCCCGAAAGGGACAGTGGCCCTTGTACCAAGAGACCCAGTACTTC
. | TRBJ2-3 | . | TRBV5-5 | CASSLEKSTSF | TGTGCCAGCAGCTTGGAGAAGTCGACGTCCTTT
TRBD2 | TRBJ2-1 | . | TRBV5-4 | CASSLVLAGNNEQFF | TGTGCCAGCAGCTTGGTGCTAGCGGGTAACAATGAGCAGTTCTTC
TRBD2 | TRBJ2-3 | . | TRBV7-2 | CASSLAREADTQYF | TGTGCCAGCAGCTTAGCTCGGGAGGCAGATACGCAGTATTTT
. | TRBJ2-7 | . | TRBV18 | CASSPSEGPSYEQYF | TGTGCCAGCTCACCATCCGAGGGCCCTTCCTACGAGCAGTACTTC
TRBD1 | TRBJ2-5 | . | TRBV19 | CASSVRGRETQYF | TGTGCCAGTAGTGTCAGGGGGCGGGAGACCCAGTACTTC
. | TRBJ2-2 | once | TRBV5-6 | CASSLEWSAGELFF | TGTGCCAGCAGCTTGGAGTGGTCTGCCGGGGAGCTGTTTTTT
. | TRBJ1-4 | once | TRBV30 | CAWAWGGSGNEKLFF | TGTGCCTGGGCCTGGGGGGGTTCTGGTAATGAAAAACTGTTTTTT
TRBD1 | TRBJ2-5 | . | TRBV6-5 | CASSYSGTGTETQYF | TGTGCCAGCAGTTACTCCGGGACAGGGACGGAGACCCAGTACTTC
. | TRBJ2-3 | . | TRBV14 | CASSSRQALSTDTQYF | TGTGCCAGCAGCTCTCGACAGGCCCTAAGCACAGATACGCAGTATTTT
. | TRBJ2-7 | . | TRBV10-3 | CAISGGGDKLSYEQYF | TGTGCCATCAGTGGGGGAGGGGACAAACTCTCCTACGAGCAGTACTTC
. | TRBJ2-7 | . | TRBV6-5 | CASSYGQGSYEQYF | TGTGCCAGCAGTTATGGGCAGGGCTCCTACGAGCAGTACTTC
. | TRBJ1-4 | . | TRBV7-9 | CASSLGAGGSRGGYEKLFF | TGTGCCAGCAGCTTAGGGGCCGGGGGGAGCCGGGGTGGATACGAAAAACTGTTTTTT
TRBD2 | TRBJ2-3 | . | TRBV5-1 | CASSSYSGGATDTQYF | TGCGCCAGCAGCTCATACAGCGGGGGGGCCACAGATACGCAGTATTTT
. | TRBJ2-1 | . | TRBV5-1 | CASSSSPDNYNEQFF | TGCGCCAGCAGCTCCTCCCCCGACAACTACAATGAGCAGTTCTTC
. | TRBJ1-2 | . | TRBV18 | CASSPQGGYGYTF | TGTGCCAGCTCACCACAGGGGGGCTATGGCTACACCTTC
TRBD2 | TRBJ2-1 | . | TRBV29-1 | CSVEGAGGSYNEQFF | TGCAGCGTTGAAGGGGCGGGGGGATCCTACAATGAGCAGTTCTTC
. | TRBJ2-1 | once | TRBV5-1 | CASSLELYNEQFF | TGCGCCAGCAGCTTGGAACTCTACAATGAGCAGTTCTTC
. | TRBJ2-2 | . | TRBV18 | CASSLSSTSNTGELFF | TGTGCCAGCTCACTCTCGAGCACTTCGAACACCGGGGAGCTGTTTTTT
TRBD1 | TRBJ1-6 | . | TRBV5-1 | CASSRDSSLQSPLHF | TGCGCCAGCAGCCGGGACAGTAGCTTACAGTCACCCCTCCACTTT
. | TRBJ1-3 | . | TRBV20-1 | CSGASGNTIYF | TGCAGTGGTGCTTCCGGAAACACCATATATTTT
. | TRBJ2-7 | . | TRBV6-1 | CASSSASRAGEQYF | TGTGCCAGCAGTTCCGCTAGTCGGGCCGGCGAGCAGTACTTC
. | TRBJ2-6 | once | TRBV27 | CASSSQGANVLTF | TGTGCCAGCAGTTCACAGGGGGCCAACGTCCTGACTTTC
TRBD1 | TRBJ2-7 | . | TRBV4-1 | CASSQLTGGRYEQYF | TGCGCCAGCAGCCAACTGACAGGGGGACGTTACGAGCAGTACTTC
. | TRBJ2-7 | . | TRBV5-4 | CASSLSLTGYEQYF | TGTGCCAGCAGCTTGAGTCTCACAGGCTACGAGCAGTACTTC
TRBD2 | TRBJ2-1 | . | TRBV9 | CASSAGLAGVSSNEQFF | TGTGCCAGCAGCGCAGGACTAGCGGGAGTATCATCCAATGAGCAGTTCTTC
. | TRBJ2-7 | . | TRBV6-1 | CASKPAGDEQYF | TGTGCCAGCAAACCGGCTGGGGACGAGCAGTACTTC
TRBD1 | TRBJ2-7 | . | TRBV5-1 | CASSFLGQGDGYEQYF | TGCGCCAGCAGCTTCCTTGGACAGGGGGACGGGTACGAGCAGTACTTC
. | TRBJ1-6 | . | TRBV19 | CASSIKGGSPYNSPLHF | TGTGCCAGTAGTATAAAGGGGGGTTCGCCCTATAATTCACCCCTCCACTTT
. | TRBJ1-1 | . | TRBV6-6 | CASIVRETNTEAFF | TGTGCCAGCATAGTCAGGGAGACGAACACTGAAGCTTTCTTT
. | TRBJ2-1 | . | TRBV6-5 | CASSQGTGYNEQFF | TGTGCCAGCAGTCAGGGGACGGGGTACAATGAGCAGTTCTTC